Included here is one T cell receptor (beta chain) sequence, with context. Its antigen is as yet unknown. The PCR made use of 60 Vbeta and 13 Jbeta primers. Repertoires were generated with immunoSEQ multiplex PCR, while TCRdb's copy carries only in-frame clones and drops some. The data contain 200,000 to 300,000 clones, roughly 82% of them singletons. This sample is drawn from a study of cytomegalovirus exposure and HLA in healthy donors. Whole-study results and caveats: There were over 150 TCR beta chains listed as cytomegalovirus-associated. Rarity marked most TCR sequences, yet some public TCRs occurred in many donors.

The sample taken for sequencing was PBMCs. The sequence derives from a woman aged 40 to 49 in good health and CMV-seropositive.

CDR3 DNA: TGCGCCAGCAGCCAAAGACTAGCCAAGAACACCGGGGAGCTGTTTTTT. It specifies CASSQRLAKNTGELFF. The V and J genes are TRBV4-3 and TRBJ2-2, with TRBD2 identical over 7 bases. The J segment lost 1 base and the V segment lost 2 bases, leaving 4 bases of the junction unmatched. CDR3 length equals 16 residues. From germline, CDR1 is LGHNA and CDR2 YSLEER.